The rows below give T cell receptor beta chains drawn from one sample of a study of blood T cell repertoires in COVID-19. Here immunoSEQ multiplex PCR was the method, and the copy in TCRdb shows in-frame clones only, minus some. Altogether some 250,000 clones are present, approximately 86% being singletons, with the ten largest covering 2.5% to 3.5%. Sample: PBMCs or T cells enriched from blood (not recorded which). These receptors originate from a woman between 35 and 50 years old with acute COVID-19. Both conserved end residues are part of each CDR3. A D gene is named only where the DNA matches it firmly. Expanded clones are given a class, and other clones once, few, many or no size at all.

CDR3: CAISGGPGEGYNEQFF; DNA: TGTGCCATCAGTGGGGGTCCGGGAGAGGGCTACAATGAGCAGTTCTTC; D: -; V: TRBV10-3; J: TRBJ2-1; size: once; length: 16
CDR3: CATLGRGITYEQYF; DNA: TGCGCCACCCTAGGTCGGGGGATCACCTACGAGCAGTACTTC; D: -; V: TRBV10-1; J: TRBJ2-7; size: -; length: 14
CDR3: CASSESTGSETQYF; DNA: TGCGCCAGCAGTGAGTCGACAGGGAGTGAGACCCAGTACTTC; D: TRBD1; V: TRBV10-1; J: TRBJ2-5; size: -; length: 14
CDR3: CASSSAGRGGSSYEQYF; DNA: TGTGCCAGCAGTTCAGCCGGTAGGGGCGGAAGCTCCTACGAGCAGTACTTC; D: -; V: TRBV27; J: TRBJ2-7; size: -; length: 17
CDR3: CASSWLFWTSLTYEQYF; DNA: TGTGCCAGCAGCTGGTTGTTTTGGACTTCGCTAACCTACGAGCAGTACTTC; D: -; V: TRBV7-9; J: TRBJ2-7; size: -; length: 17
CDR3: CASSLGLANDHNSYNEQFF; DNA: TGCGCCAGCAGCTTGGGTCTAGCTAATGACCACAACTCCTACAATGAGCAGTTCTTC; D: -; V: TRBV5-1; J: TRBJ2-1; size: -; length: 19
CDR3: CASSPSGQDSSYTF; DNA: TGTGCCAGCAGCCCCAGCGGACAGGACTCCAGCTACACCTTC; D: TRBD1; V: TRBV27; J: TRBJ1-2; size: few; length: 14
CDR3: CASSLGRAGLIF; DNA: TGTGCCAGCAGCTTGGGGAGGGCCGGGTTGATCTTC; D: TRBD2; V: TRBV11-3; J: TRBJ2-1; size: once; length: 12
CDR3: CASSAPTWGGDTGELFF; DNA: TGTGCCAGCAGCGCACCCACGTGGGGGGGAGACACCGGGGAGCTGTTTTTT; D: TRBD2; V: TRBV9; J: TRBJ2-2; size: -; length: 17
CDR3: CASIPRRRGPLRGIPNHEQFF; DNA: TGTGCCAGCATCCCTCGTCGTCGGGGCCCTCTTCGGGGGATCCCCAACCATGAGCAGTTCTTC; D: -; V: TRBV21-1; J: TRBJ2-1; size: -; length: 21
CDR3: CASQDIYNEQFF; DNA: TGTGCCAGCCAGGACATCTACAATGAGCAGTTCTTC; D: -; V: TRBV25-1; J: TRBJ2-1; size: -; length: 12
CDR3: CASSIAGRSDTQYF; DNA: TGTGCCAGTAGTATTGCGGGTAGGTCAGATACGCAGTATTTT; D: -; V: TRBV19; J: TRBJ2-3; size: -; length: 14
CDR3: CASTPGLFIWPLHF; DNA: TGTGCCAGTACTCCTGGACTATTCATTTGGCCCCTCCACTTT; D: -; V: TRBV19; J: TRBJ1-6; size: once; length: 14
CDR3: CASSPNPTNEKLFF; DNA: TGTGCCAGCAGTCCCAATCCAACTAATGAAAAACTGTTTTTT; D: -; V: TRBV27; J: TRBJ1-4; size: -; length: 14
CDR3: CASSIGGNQPQHF; DNA: TGTGCCAGTAGTATCGGGGGGAATCAGCCCCAGCATTTT; D: -; V: TRBV19; J: TRBJ1-5; size: -; length: 13
CDR3: CASSAGAVTGELFF; DNA: TGCGCCAGCAGCGCAGGGGCCGTCACCGGGGAGCTGTTTTTT; D: -; V: TRBV5-1; J: TRBJ2-2; size: few; length: 14
CDR3: CATSRDASGSYEQYF; DNA: TGTGCCACCAGCAGAGATGCTAGCGGGAGCTACGAGCAGTACTTC; D: TRBD2; V: TRBV15; J: TRBJ2-7; size: -; length: 15
CDR3: CASSELSGSTGELFF; DNA: TGTGCCAGCAGTGAGTTGTCAGGGTCCACCGGGGAGCTGTTTTTT; D: -; V: TRBV6-1; J: TRBJ2-2; size: few; length: 15
CDR3: CASSEQGARNQPQHF; DNA: TGCGCCAGCAGTGAACAGGGGGCGCGGAATCAGCCCCAGCATTTT; D: TRBD1; V: TRBV10-2; J: TRBJ1-5; size: -; length: 15
CDR3: CATSDDTGGRYEQYF; DNA: TGTGCCACCAGTGATGACACAGGGGGCAGGTACGAGCAGTACTTC; D: TRBD1; V: TRBV24-1; J: TRBJ2-7; size: -; length: 15
CDR3: CASRSPGQGWETQYF; DNA: TGTGCCAGCAGGTCTCCGGGACAGGGTTGGGAGACCCAGTACTTC; D: TRBD1; V: TRBV5-8; J: TRBJ2-5; size: -; length: 15
CDR3: CAISESGLTSTDTQYF; DNA: TGTGCCATCAGTGAGTCTGGTTTAACTAGCACAGATACGCAGTATTTT; D: -; V: TRBV10-3; J: TRBJ2-3; size: -; length: 16
CDR3: CASSETRWTSGSRVTQYF; DNA: TGTGCCAGCAGTGAAACCCGTTGGACTAGCGGGAGTCGAGTGACCCAGTACTTC; D: TRBD2; V: TRBV6-1; J: TRBJ2-5; size: -; length: 18
CDR3: CASSLQSGNQPQHF; DNA: TGTGCCAGCAGCCTCCAGTCAGGCAATCAGCCCCAGCATTTT; D: -; V: TRBV7-6; J: TRBJ1-5; size: -; length: 14
CDR3: CASSVSGAADSPLHF; DNA: TGTGCCAGCAGCGTGTCAGGGGCGGCGGATTCACCCCTCCACTTT; D: -; V: TRBV7-9; J: TRBJ1-6; size: -; length: 15
CDR3: CARAGTQYF; DNA: TGTGCCAGGGCAGGGACCCAGTACTTC; D: -; V: TRBV19; J: TRBJ2-5; size: few; length: 9
CDR3: CASTRGTSGKYNEQFF; DNA: TGTGCCAGCACCCGTGGGACTAGCGGGAAGTACAATGAGCAGTTCTTC; D: TRBD2; V: TRBV3-1/TRBV3-2; J: TRBJ2-1; size: -; length: 16
CDR3: CASSYLGQGNNEQFF; DNA: TGTGCCAGCAGTTACCTGGGACAGGGTAACAATGAGCAGTTCTTC; D: TRBD1; V: TRBV6-5; J: TRBJ2-1; size: -; length: 15
CDR3: CASSSDRGPEINQPQHF; DNA: TGTGCCAGCAGTTCGGACAGGGGTCCCGAAATCAATCAGCCCCAGCATTTT; D: TRBD1; V: TRBV25-1; J: TRBJ1-5; size: few; length: 17
CDR3: CASSHLLGSETQYF; DNA: TGCGCCAGCAGCCACTTACTAGGATCGGAGACCCAGTACTTC; D: -; V: TRBV4-1; J: TRBJ2-5; size: -; length: 14
CDR3: CASSLGSTGIQENEQFF; DNA: TGCGCCAGCAGCTTGGGCAGTACAGGGATTCAGGAGAATGAGCAGTTCTTC; D: -; V: TRBV5-1; J: TRBJ2-1; size: -; length: 17